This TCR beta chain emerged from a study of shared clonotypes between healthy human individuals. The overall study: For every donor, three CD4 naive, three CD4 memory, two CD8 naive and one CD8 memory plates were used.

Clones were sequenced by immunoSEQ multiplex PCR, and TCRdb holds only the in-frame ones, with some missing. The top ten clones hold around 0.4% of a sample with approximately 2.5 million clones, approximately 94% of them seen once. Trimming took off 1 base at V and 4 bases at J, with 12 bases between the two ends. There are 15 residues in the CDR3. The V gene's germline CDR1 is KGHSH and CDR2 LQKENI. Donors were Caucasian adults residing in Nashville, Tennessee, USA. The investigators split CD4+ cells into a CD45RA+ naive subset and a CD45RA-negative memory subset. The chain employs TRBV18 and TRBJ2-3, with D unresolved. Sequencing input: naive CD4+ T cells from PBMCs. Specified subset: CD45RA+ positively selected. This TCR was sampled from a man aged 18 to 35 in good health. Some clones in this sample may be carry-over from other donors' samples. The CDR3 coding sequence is TGTGCCAGCTCACCACTGGGGTCCGAGGCAGATACGCAGTATTTT. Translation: CASSPLGSEADTQYF.